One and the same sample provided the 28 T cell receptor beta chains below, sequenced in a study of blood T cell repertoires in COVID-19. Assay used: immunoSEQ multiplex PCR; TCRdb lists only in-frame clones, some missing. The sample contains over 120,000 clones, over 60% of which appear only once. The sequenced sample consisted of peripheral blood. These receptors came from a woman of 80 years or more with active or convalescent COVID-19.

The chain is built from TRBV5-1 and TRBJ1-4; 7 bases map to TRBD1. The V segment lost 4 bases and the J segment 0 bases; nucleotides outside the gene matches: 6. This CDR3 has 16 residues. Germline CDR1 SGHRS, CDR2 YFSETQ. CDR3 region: CASSPGQPTTNEKLFF. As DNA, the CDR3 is TGCGCCAGCAGCCCGGGACAGCCCACAACTAATGAAAAACTGTTTTTT. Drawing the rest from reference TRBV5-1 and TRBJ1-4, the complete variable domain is KAGVTQTPRYLIKTRGQQVTLSCSPISGHRSVSWYQQTPGQGLQFLFEYFSETQRNKGNFPGRFSGRQFSNSRSEMNVSTLELGDSALYLCASSPGQPTTNEKLFFGSGTQLSVL.

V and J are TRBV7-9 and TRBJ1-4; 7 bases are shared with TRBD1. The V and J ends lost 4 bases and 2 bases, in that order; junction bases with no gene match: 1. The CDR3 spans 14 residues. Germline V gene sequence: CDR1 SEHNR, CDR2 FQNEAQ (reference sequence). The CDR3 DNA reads TGTGCCAGCAGCTCACAGGGGACTAATGAAAAACTGTTTTTT. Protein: CASSSQGTNEKLFF.

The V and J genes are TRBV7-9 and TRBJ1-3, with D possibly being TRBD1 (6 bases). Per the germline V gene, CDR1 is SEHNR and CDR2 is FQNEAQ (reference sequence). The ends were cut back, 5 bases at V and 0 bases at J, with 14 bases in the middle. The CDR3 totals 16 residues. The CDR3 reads CASSLTTGFSGNTIYF. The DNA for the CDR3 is TGTGCCAGCAGCCTGACGACAGGATTCTCTGGAAACACCATATATTTT.

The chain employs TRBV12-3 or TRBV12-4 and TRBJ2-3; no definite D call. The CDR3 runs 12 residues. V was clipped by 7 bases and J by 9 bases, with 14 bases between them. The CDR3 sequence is CASTNNRVTQYF. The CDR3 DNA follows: TGTGCCAGCACCAACAACCGGGTCACGCAGTATTTT.

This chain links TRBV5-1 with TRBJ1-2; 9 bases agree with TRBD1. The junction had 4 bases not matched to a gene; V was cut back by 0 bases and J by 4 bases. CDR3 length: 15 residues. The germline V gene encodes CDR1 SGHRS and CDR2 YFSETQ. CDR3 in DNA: TGCGCCAGCAGCTTGGCCGGGACAGGGAGCTATGGCTACACCTTC. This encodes CASSLAGTGSYGYTF.

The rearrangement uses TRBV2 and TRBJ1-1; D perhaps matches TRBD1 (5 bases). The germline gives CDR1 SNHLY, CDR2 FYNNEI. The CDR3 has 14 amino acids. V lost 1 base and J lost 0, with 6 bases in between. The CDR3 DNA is TGTGCCAGCAGTGAAGGGGGCATGAACACTGAAGCTTTCTTT. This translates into CASSEGGMNTEAFF.

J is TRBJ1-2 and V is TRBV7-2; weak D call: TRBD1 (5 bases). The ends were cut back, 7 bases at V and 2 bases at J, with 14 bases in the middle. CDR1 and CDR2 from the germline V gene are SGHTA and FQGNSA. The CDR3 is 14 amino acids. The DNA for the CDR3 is TGTGCCAGCACCCTAGGGTCAGGGAACTATGGCTACACCTTC. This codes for CASTLGSGNYGYTF.

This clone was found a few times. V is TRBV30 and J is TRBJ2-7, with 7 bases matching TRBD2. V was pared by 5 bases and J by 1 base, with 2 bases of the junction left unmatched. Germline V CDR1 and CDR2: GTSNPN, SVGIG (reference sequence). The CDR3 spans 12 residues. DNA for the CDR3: TGTGCCTGGGGGCGGGGGTCCTACGAGCAGTACTTC. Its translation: CAWGRGSYEQYF.

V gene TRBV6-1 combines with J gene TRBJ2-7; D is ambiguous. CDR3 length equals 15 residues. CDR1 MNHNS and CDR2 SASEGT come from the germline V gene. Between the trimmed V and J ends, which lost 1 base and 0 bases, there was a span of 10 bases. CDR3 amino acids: CASSEVSTYSYEQYF. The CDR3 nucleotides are TGTGCCAGCAGTGAAGTGTCGACATACTCCTACGAGCAGTACTTC.

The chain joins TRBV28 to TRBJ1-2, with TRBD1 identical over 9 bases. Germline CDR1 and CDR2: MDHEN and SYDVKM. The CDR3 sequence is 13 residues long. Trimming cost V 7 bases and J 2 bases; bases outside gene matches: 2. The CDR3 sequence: CASNDRGNYGYTF. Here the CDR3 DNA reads TGTGCCAGCAATGACAGGGGGAACTATGGCTACACCTTC.

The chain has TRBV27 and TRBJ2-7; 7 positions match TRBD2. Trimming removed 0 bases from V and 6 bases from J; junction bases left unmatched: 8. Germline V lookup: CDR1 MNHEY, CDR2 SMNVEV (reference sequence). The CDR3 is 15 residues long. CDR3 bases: TGTGCCAGCAGTTTATCCCGGGGAGGGTTGGGCGAGCAGTACTTC. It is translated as CASSLSRGGLGEQYF.

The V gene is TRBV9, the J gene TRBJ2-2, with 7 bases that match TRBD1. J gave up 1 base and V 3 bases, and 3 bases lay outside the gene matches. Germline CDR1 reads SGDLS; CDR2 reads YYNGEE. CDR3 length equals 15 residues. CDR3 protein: CASSARTGNTGELFF. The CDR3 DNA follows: TGTGCCAGCAGCGCGAGGACAGGGAACACCGGGGAGCTGTTTTTT.

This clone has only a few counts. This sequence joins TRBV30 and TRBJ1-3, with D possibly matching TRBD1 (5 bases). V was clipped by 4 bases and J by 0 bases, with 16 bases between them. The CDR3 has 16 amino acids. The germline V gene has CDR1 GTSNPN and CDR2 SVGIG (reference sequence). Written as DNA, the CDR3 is TGTGCCTGGAACTTTGGCCGCGGGGCCTCTGGAAACACCATATATTTT. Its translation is CAWNFGRGASGNTIYF.

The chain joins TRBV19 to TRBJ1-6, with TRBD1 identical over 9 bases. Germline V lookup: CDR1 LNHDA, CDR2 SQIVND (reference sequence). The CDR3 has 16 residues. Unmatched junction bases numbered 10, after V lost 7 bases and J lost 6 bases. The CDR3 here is CASTLSGTGINSPLHF. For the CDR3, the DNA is TGTGCCAGTACTTTATCCGGGACAGGGATTAATTCACCCCTCCACTTT.

The CDR3 DNA reads as TGCGCCAGCAGCCTCTCAAGCACTAGCGGGGGAAATGAGCAGTTCTTC. This sequence encodes CASSLSSTSGGNEQFF. V and J are TRBV4-3 and TRBJ2-1; TRBD2 matches 11 bases. V lost 4 bases, J lost 7 bases, and 9 bases stayed unmatched. Germline values: CDR1 LGHNA, CDR2 YSLEER. The CDR3 spans 16 residues.

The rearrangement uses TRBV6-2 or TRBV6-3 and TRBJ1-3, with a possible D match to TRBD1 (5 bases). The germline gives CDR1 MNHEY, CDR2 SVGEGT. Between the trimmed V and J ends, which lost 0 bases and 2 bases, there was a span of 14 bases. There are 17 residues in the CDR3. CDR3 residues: CASSYSGRAGAGNTIYF. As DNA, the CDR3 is TGTGCCAGCAGTTACTCCGGGCGAGCGGGGGCTGGAAACACCATATATTTT.

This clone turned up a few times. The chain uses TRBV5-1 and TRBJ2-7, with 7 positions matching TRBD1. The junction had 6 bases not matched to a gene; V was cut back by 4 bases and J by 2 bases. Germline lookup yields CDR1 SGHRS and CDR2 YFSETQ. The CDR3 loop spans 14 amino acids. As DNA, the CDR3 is TGCGCCAGCAGCCTATCGACAGGGCCCTACGAGCAGTACTTC. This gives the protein CASSLSTGPYEQYF.

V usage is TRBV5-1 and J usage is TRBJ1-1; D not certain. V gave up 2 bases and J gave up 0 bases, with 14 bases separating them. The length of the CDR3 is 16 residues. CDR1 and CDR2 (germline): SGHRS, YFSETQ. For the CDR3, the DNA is TGCGCCAGCAGCTTTGGGTCGGGGATTATGAACACTGAAGCTTTCTTT. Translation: CASSFGSGIMNTEAFF. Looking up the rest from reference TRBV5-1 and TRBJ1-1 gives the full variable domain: KAGVTQTPRYLIKTRGQQVTLSCSPISGHRSVSWYQQTPGQGLQFLFEYFSETQRNKGNFPGRFSGRQFSNSRSEMNVSTLELGDSALYLCASSFGSGIMNTEAFFGQGTRLTVV.

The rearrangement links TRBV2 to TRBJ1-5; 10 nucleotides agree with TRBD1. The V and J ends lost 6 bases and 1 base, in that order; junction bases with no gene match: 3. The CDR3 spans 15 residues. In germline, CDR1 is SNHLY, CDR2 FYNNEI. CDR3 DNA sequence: TGTGCCAGCAGAAGACAGGGGGCCAGCAATCAGCCCCAGCATTTT. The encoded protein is CASRRQGASNQPQHF.

The DNA for the CDR3 is TGTGCCAGCTCCCCAGACAGGGGAGGAAATGAAAAACTGTTTTTT. Translated, it gives CASSPDRGGNEKLFF. This chain joins TRBV18 and TRBJ1-4, with TRBD1 matching 8 bases. The CDR3 runs to 15 residues. The V gene's germline CDR1 is KGHSH and CDR2 LQKENI. The trim removed 6 bases at V and 5 bases at J, leaving 8 bases unmatched.

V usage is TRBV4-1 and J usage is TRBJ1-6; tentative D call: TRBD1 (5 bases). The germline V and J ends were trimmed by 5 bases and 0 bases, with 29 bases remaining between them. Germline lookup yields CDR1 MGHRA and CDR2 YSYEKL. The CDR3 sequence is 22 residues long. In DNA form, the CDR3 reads TGCGCCAGCAGCTACATCGGGTGGAACAGGCCCCTAAGTAGCTCCTATAATTCACCCCTCCACTTT. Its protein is CASSYIGWNRPLSSSYNSPLHF.

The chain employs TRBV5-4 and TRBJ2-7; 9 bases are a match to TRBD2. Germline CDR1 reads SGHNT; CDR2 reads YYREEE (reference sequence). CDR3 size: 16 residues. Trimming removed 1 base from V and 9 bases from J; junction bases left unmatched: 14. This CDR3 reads CASSLPGLAGTSGQYF. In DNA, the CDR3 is TGTGCCAGCAGCTTGCCGGGACTAGCCGGGACGAGTGGGCAGTACTTC.

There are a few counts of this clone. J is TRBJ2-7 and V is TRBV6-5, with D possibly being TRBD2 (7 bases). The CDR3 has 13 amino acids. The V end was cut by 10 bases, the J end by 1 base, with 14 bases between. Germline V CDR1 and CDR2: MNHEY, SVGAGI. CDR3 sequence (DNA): TGTGCCATCCGAGGGGGGGGATCCTACGAGCAGTACTTC. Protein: CAIRGGGSYEQYF.

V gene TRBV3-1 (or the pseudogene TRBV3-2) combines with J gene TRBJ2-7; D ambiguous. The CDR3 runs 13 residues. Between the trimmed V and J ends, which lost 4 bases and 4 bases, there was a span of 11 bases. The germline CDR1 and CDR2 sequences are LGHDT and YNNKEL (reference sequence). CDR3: CASSPWSLYEQYF. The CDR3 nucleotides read TGTGCCAGCAGCCCTTGGTCACTTTACGAGCAGTACTTC.

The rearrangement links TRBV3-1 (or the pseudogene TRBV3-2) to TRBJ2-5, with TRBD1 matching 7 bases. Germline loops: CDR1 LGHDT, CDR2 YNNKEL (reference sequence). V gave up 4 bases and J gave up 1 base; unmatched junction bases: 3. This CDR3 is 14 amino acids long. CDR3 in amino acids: CASSRGQLQETQYF. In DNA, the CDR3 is TGTGCCAGCAGCCGGGGACAGCTCCAAGAGACCCAGTACTTC.

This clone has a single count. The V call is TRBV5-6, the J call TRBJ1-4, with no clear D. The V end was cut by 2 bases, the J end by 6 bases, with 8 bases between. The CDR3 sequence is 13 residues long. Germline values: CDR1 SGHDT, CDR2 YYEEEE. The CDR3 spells CASSLRRDEKLFF. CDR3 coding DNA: TGTGCCAGCAGCTTACGGCGGGATGAAAAACTGTTTTTT.

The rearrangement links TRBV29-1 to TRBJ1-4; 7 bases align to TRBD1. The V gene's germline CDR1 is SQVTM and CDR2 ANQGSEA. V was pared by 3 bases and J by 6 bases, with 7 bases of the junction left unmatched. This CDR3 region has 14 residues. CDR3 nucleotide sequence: TGCAGCGTTGACCGCAGGGGGAATGATGAAAAACTGTTTTTT. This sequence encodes CSVDRRGNDEKLFF.

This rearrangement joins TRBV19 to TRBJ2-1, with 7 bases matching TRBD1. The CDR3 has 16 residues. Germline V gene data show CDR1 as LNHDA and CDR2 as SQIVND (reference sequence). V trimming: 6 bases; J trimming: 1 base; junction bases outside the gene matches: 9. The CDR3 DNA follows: TGTGCCAGTAGGAGCCCCAGGGGGTCTTCCTACAATGAGCAGTTCTTC. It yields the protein CASRSPRGSSYNEQFF.